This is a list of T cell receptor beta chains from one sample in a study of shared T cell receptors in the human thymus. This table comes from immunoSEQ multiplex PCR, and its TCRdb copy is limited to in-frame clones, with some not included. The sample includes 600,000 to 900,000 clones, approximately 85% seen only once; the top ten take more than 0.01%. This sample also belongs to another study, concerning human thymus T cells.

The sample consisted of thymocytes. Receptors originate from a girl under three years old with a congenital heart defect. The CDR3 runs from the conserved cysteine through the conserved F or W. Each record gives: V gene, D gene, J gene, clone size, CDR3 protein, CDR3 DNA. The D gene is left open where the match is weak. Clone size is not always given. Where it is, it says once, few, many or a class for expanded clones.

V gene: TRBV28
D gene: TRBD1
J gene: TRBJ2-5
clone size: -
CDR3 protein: CASAEGQGVGETQYF
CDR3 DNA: TGTGCCAGCGCCGAGGGACAGGGGGTTGGGGAGACCCAGTACTTC

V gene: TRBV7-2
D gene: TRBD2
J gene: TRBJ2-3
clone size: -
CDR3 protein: CASSLAQRGRDTQYF
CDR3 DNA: TGTGCCAGCAGCTTAGCCCAGCGGGGTCGAGATACGCAGTATTTT

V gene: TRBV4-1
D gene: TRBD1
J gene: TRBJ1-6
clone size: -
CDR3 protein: CASSQEFNHLTGQDDSPLHF
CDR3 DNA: TGCGCCAGCAGCCAAGAGTTCAATCACCTCACAGGACAGGATGATTCCCCCCTCCACTTT

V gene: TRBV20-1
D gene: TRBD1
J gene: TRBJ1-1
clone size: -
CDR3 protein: CSADLTGGAFF
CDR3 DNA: TGCAGTGCAGACCTCACAGGGGGCGCTTTCTTT

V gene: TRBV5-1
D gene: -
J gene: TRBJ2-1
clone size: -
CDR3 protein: CASSGGAPYNEQFF
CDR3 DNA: TGCGCCAGCAGCGGGGGGGCCCCCTACAATGAGCAGTTCTTC

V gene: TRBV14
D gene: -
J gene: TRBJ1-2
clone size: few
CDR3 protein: CASSQDQRGIYGYTF
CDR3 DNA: TGTGCCAGCAGCCAAGACCAGAGAGGGATCTATGGCTACACCTTC

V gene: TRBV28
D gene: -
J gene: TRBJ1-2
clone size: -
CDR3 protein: CASRSLSRGWSLSGYTF
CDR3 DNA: TGTGCCAGCAGAAGTTTATCCCGGGGTTGGTCGTTGAGTGGCTACACCTTC

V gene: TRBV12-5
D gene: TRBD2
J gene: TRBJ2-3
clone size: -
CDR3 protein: CASGLVRSSGGARTRTDTQYF
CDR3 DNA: TGTGCTAGTGGTTTGGTACGGAGTAGCGGGGGAGCAAGAACTCGCACAGATACGCAGTATTTT

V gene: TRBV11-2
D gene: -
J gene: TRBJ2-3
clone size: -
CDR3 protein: CASSLWLASTDTQYF
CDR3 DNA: TGTGCCAGCAGCTTATGGCTAGCCAGCACAGATACGCAGTATTTT

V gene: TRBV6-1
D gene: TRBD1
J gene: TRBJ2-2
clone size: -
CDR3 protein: CASRTGEDTGELFF
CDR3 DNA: TGTGCCAGCAGGACAGGGGAGGACACCGGGGAGCTGTTTTTT

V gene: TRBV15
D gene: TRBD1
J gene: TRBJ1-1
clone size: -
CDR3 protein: CATSRVSRGKDAEAFF
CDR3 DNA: TGTGCCACCAGCAGAGTGTCCAGGGGGAAGGACGCTGAAGCTTTCTTT

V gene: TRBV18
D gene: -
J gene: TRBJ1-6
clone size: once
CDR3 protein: CASSPPGGNSPLHF
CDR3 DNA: TGTGCCAGCTCACCACCGGGAGGGAATTCACCCCTCCACTTT

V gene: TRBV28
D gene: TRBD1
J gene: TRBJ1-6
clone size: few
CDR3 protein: CASSSTGTNNSPLHF
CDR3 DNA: TGTGCCAGCAGCTCGACAGGGACGAATAATTCACCCCTCCACTTT

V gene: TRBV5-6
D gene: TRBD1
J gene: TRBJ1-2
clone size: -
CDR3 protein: CASSLVPGGKDHYGYTF
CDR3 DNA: TGTGCCAGCAGCTTGGTGCCAGGGGGCAAGGACCACTATGGCTACACCTTC

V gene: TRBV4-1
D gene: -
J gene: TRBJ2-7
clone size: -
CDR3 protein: CASSQDVERETNYEQYF
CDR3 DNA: TGCGCCAGCAGCCAAGATGTGGAGAGGGAAACGAACTACGAGCAGTACTTC

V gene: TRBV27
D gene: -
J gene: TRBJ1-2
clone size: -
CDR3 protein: CASSKRGGANYGYTF
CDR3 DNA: TGTGCCAGCAGTAAAAGGGGGGGAGCTAACTATGGCTACACCTTC

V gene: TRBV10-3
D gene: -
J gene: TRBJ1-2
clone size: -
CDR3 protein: CAISDPVIGQRGYGYTF
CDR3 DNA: TGTGCCATCAGTGACCCCGTTATCGGACAGCGTGGATATGGCTACACCTTC

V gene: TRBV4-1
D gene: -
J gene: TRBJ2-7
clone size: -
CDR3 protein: CASSLNTDGDYEQYF
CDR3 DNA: TGCGCCAGCAGTCTAAACACCGACGGAGACTACGAGCAGTACTTC

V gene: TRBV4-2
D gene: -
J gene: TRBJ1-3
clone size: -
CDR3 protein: CASSQVVPGVRGNTIYF
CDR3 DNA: TGTGCCAGCAGCCAAGTAGTCCCAGGGGTGAGAGGAAACACCATATATTTT

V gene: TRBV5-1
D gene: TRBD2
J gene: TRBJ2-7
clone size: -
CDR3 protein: CASSQNPLAGGGHRQGFYEQYF
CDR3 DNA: TGCGCCAGCAGCCAGAATCCTTTAGCGGGGGGGGGCCACAGACAGGGTTTCTACGAGCAGTACTTC

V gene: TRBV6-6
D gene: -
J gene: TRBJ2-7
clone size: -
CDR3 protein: CASSYSIGQEGYEQYF
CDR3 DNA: TGTGCCAGCAGTTACTCGATAGGACAGGAGGGCTACGAGCAGTACTTC

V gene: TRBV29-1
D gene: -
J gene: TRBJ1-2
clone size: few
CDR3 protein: CSATDRYGYTF
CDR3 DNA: TGCAGCGCCACAGACCGCTATGGCTACACCTTC

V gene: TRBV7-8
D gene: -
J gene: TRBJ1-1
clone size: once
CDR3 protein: CASSLARGSNEAFF
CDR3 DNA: TGTGCCAGCAGCCTCGCCCGGGGGTCGAATGAAGCTTTCTTT

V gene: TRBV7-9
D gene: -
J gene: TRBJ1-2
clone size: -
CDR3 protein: CASSFPPYGYTF
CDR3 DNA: TGTGCCAGCAGCTTCCCTCCCTATGGCTACACCTTC

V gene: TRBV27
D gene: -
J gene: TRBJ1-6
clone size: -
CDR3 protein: CASSFHGRRVHSPLHF
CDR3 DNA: TGTGCCAGCAGTTTTCACGGGAGGCGGGTTCATTCACCCCTCCACTTT

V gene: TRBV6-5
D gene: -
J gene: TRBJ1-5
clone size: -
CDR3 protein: CASSPLRGRNQPQHF
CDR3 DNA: TGTGCCAGCAGTCCCCTTAGGGGCCGCAATCAGCCCCAGCATTTT

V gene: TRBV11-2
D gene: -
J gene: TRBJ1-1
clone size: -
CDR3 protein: CASSLDRQDTEAFF
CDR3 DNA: TGTGCCAGCAGCTTAGATCGGCAGGACACTGAAGCTTTCTTT

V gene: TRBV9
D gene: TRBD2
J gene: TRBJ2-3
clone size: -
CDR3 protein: CASSVGGVAGGYSTDTQYF
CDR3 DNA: TGTGCCAGCAGCGTAGGGGGGGTAGCGGGGGGTTATAGCACAGATACGCAGTATTTT

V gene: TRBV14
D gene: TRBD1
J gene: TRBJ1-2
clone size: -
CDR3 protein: CASSDELGTEGNGYTF
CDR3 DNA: TGTGCCAGCAGCGATGAACTCGGGACAGAAGGGAATGGCTACACCTTC

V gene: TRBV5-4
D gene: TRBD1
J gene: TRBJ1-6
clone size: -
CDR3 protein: CASSPTGRRDSRNSPLHF
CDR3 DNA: TGTGCCAGCAGCCCCACCGGCCGGAGGGACAGCAGAAATTCACCCCTCCACTTT

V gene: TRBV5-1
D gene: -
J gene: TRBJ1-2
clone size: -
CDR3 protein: CASSLGLKNYGYTF
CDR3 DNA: TGCGCCAGCAGCTTGGGGCTGAAAAACTATGGCTACACCTTC

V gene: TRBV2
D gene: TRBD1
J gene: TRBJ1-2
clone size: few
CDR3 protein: CASSGERGQGANYGYTF
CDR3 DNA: TGTGCCAGCAGTGGAGAGAGGGGACAGGGGGCTAACTATGGCTACACCTTC

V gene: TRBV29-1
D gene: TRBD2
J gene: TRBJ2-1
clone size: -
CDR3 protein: CSVEHFGLAGDNEQFF
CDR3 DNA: TGCAGCGTTGAACACTTCGGACTAGCGGGGGACAATGAGCAGTTCTTC

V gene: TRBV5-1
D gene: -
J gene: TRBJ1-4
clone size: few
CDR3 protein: CASSQRGMAEKLFF
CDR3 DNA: TGCGCCAGCAGCCAGAGGGGGATGGCTGAAAAACTGTTTTTT

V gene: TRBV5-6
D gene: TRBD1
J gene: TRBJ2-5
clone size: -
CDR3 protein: CASSTAGQVPQETQYF
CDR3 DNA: TGTGCCAGCAGCACGGCCGGACAGGTTCCCCAAGAGACCCAGTACTTC

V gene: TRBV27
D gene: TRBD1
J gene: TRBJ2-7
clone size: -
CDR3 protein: CASSPSPADRGPESYEQYF
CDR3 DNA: TGTGCCAGCAGTCCCTCCCCCGCGGACAGGGGACCGGAGAGCTACGAGCAGTACTTC

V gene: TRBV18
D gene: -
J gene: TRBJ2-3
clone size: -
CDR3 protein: CASSPDGGASADTQYF
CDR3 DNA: TGTGCCAGCTCACCGGATGGGGGGGCCTCGGCAGATACGCAGTATTTT

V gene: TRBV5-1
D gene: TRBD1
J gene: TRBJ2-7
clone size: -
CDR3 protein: CASSRLGERGDRGQEEQYF
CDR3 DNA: TGCGCCAGCAGCCGCCTTGGAGAAAGAGGGGACAGGGGGCAGGAGGAGCAGTACTTC

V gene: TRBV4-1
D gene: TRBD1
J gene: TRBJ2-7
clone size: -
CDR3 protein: CASSQDLRDRGFEQYF
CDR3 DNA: TGCGCCAGCAGCCAAGATCTGAGGGACAGGGGTTTTGAGCAGTACTTC

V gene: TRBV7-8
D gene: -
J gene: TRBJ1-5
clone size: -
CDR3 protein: CASSLSYQGHRSNQPQHF
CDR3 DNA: TGTGCCAGCAGCTTATCGTACCAGGGCCACCGTAGCAATCAGCCCCAGCATTTT

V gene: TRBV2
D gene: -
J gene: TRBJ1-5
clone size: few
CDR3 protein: CASRPGGVSSGDQPQHF
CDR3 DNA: TGTGCCAGCAGGCCGGGGGGCGTATCATCAGGCGATCAGCCCCAGCATTTT

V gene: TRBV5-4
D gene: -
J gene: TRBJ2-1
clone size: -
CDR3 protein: CASKGDDEQFF
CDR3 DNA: TGTGCCAGCAAGGGGGATGATGAGCAGTTCTTC

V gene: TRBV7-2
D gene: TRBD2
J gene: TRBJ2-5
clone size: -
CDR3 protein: CASSRSGGGETQYF
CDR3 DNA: TGTGCCAGCAGTCGTAGCGGGGGAGGGGAGACCCAGTACTTC

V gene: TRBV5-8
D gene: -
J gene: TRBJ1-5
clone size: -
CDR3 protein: CASSLVSNQPQHF
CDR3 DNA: TGTGCCAGCAGCCTAGTAAGCAATCAGCCCCAGCATTTT

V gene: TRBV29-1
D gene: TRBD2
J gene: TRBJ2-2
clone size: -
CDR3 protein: CRIRGGEGGELFF
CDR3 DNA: TGCAGGATTCGGGGGGGGGAGGGCGGGGAGCTGTTTTTT

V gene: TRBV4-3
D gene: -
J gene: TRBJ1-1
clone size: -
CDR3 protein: CASSQDCPENTEAFF
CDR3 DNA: TGCGCCAGCAGCCAAGATTGTCCAGAGAACACTGAAGCTTTCTTT

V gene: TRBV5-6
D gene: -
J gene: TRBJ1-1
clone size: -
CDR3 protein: CASSLDFAGGWTEAFF
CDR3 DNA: TGTGCCAGCAGCTTGGATTTTGCGGGAGGGTGGACTGAAGCTTTCTTT

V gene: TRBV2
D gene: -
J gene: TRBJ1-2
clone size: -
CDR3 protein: CASSADIFGGYTF
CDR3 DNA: TGTGCCAGCAGTGCGGACATTTTCGGTGGCTACACCTTC